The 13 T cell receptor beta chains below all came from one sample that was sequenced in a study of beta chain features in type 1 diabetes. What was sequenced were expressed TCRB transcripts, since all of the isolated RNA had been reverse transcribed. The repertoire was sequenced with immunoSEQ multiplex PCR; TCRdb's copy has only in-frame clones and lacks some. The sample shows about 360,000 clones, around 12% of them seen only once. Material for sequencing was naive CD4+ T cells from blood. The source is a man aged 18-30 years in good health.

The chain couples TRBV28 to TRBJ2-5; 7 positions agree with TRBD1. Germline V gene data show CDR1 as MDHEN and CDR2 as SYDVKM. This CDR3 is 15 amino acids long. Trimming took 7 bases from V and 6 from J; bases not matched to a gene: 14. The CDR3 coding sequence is TGTGCCAGCATGACACCGGGACAGCCTGGACAGACCCAGTACTTC. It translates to CASMTPGQPGQTQYF.

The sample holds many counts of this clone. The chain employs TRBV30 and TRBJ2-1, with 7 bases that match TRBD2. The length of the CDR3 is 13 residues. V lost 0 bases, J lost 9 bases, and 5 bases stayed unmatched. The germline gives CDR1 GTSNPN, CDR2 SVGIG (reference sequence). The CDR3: CAWSVRGVSEQFF. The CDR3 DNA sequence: TGTGCCTGGAGTGTACGGGGGGTGAGTGAGCAGTTCTTC.

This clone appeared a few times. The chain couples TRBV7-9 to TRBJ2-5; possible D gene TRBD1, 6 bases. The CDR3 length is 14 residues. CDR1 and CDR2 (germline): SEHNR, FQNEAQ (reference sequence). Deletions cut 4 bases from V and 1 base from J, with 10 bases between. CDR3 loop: CASSSTGIQETQYF. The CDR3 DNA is TGTGCCAGCAGCTCTACAGGGATCCAAGAGACCCAGTACTTC.

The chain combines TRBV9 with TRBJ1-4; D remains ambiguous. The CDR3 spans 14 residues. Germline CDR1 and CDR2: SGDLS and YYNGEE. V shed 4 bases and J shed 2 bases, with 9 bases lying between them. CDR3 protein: CASSRTGTNEKLFF. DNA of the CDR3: TGTGCCAGCAGCAGAACGGGTACTAATGAAAAACTGTTTTTT.

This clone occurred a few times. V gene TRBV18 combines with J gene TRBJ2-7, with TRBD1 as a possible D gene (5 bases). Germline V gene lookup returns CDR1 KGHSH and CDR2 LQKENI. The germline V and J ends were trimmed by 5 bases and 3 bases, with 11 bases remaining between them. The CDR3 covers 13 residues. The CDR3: CASSTRQIYEQYF. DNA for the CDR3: TGTGCCAGCTCAACACGACAGATCTACGAGCAGTACTTC.

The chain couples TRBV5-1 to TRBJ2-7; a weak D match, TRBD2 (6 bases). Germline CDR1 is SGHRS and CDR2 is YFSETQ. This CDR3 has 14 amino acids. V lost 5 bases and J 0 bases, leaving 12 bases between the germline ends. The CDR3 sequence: CASSLISGSYEQYF. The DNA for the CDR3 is TGCGCCAGCAGTCTTATTAGCGGCTCCTACGAGCAGTACTTC.

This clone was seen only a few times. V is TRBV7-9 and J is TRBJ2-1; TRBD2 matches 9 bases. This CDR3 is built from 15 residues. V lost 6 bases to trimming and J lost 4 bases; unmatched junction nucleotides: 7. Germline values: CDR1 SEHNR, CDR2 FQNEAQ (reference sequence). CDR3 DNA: TGTGCCAGCAGATTCCAGAGCGGGAGGTACAATGAGCAGTTCTTC. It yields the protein CASRFQSGRYNEQFF.

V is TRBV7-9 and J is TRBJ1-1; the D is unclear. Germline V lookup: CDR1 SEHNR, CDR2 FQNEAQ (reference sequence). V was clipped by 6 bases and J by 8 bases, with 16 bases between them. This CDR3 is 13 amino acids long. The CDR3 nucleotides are TGTGCCAGCAGTCTTGACGGGGAGCTGGAAGCTTTCTTT. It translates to CASSLDGELEAFF.

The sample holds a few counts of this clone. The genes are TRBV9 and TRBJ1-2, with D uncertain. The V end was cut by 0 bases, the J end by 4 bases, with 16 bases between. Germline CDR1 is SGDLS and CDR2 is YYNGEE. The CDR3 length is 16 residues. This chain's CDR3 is CASSVENGVWRYGYTF. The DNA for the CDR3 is TGTGCCAGCAGCGTAGAGAATGGAGTATGGCGCTATGGCTACACCTTC.

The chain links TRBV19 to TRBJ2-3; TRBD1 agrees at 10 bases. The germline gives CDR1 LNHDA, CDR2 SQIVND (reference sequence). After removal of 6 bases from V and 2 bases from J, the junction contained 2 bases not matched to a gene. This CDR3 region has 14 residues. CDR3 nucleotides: TGTGCCAGTAGCGGGACAGGGGCCACAGATACGCAGTATTTT. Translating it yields CASSGTGATDTQYF.

The CDR3 loop is CASSLSRGYNSPLHF. Here the CDR3 DNA reads TGTGCCAGCAGTTTATCGAGGGGGTATAATTCACCCCTCCACTTT. The V and J genes are TRBV27 and TRBJ1-6; tentatively, D is TRBD1 (6 bases). In germline, CDR1 is MNHEY, CDR2 SMNVEV (reference sequence). This CDR3 region has 15 residues. V was shortened by 0 bases and J by 4 bases, with 7 bases between the two germline ends.

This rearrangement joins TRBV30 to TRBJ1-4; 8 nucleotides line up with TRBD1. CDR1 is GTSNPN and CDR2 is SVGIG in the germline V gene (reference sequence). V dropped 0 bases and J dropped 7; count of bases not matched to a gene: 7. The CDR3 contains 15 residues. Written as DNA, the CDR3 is TGTGCCTGGAGTGTCGGACAGGGCCCTGCTGAAAAACTGTTTTTT. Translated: CAWSVGQGPAEKLFF.

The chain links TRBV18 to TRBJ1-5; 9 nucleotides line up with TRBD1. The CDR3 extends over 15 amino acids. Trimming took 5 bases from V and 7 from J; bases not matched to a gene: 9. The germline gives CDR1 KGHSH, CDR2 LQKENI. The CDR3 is CASSAMGQGNQPQHF. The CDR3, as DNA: TGTGCCAGCTCAGCGATGGGACAGGGTAACCAGCCCCAGCATTTT.